This TCR beta chain was profiled in a study of T cell repertoires in aging, cancer and after chemotherapy. On the study more broadly: Pre- and post-chemotherapy samples were paired from chronic lymphocytic leukemia patients treated with fludarabine- or bendamustine-based regimens.

This clonotype came up a few times. Its antigen is currently unknown. Peripheral blood genomic DNA, not sorted cells or RNA, was the template. Deletions cut 3 bases from V and 0 bases from J, with 15 bases between. The CDR3 loop spans 17 amino acids. A mixed TRB-A/B primer pool amplified rearranged TRB by multiplex touch-down PCR. In TCRdb, the multiplex PCR reads were re-called with MiXCR into one record per CDR3 protein. The sample has several thousand distinct CDR3 sequences; 25% to 40% are singletons. Study-wide results and caveats: Thymic emigration or peripheral T cell expansion may be impaired by lymphoid organ infiltration in hematological cancer. These repertoire data do not allow conclusions about immunological memory after chemotherapy. Across the chemotherapy interval, each cancer cohort showed higher median generation probability, suggesting thymic rebound.

V is TRBV12-3 or TRBV12-4 and J is TRBJ1-5; possibly TRBD1 for D (6 bases). The TCR originated in a human donor with a blood cancer. The donor label of this sample is uncertain. Sequenced input: blood. CDR3 nucleotides: TGTGCCAGCAGTTTCCCCACAGGGACCCATAGCAATCAGCCCCAGCATTTT. Translating gives CASSFPTGTHSNQPQHF.